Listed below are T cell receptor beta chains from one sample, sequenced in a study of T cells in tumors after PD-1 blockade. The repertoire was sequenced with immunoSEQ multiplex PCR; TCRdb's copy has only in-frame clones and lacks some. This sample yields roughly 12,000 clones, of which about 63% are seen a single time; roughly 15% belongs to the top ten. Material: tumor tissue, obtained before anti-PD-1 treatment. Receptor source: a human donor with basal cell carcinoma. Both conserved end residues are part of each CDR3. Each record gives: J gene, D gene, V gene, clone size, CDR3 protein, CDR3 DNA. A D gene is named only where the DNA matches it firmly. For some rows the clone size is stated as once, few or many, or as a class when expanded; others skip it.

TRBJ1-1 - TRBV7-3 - CASSLGGAMNTEAFF TGTGCCAGCAGCTTAGGAGGGGCCATGAACACTGAAGCTTTCTTT
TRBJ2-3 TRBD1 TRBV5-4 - CASSTGQGRAYDTQYF TGTGCCAGCAGCACCGGACAGGGCAGGGCTTATGATACGCAGTATTTT
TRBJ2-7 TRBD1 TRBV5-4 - CASRQGGKQYF TGTGCCAGCCGACAGGGTGGGAAGCAGTACTTC
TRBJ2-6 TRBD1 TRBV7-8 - CASTGQGYGANVLTF TGTGCCAGCACGGGACAGGGTTACGGGGCCAACGTCCTGACTTTC
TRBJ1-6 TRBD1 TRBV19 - CASSIEGTGRSPLHF TGTGCCAGTAGTATAGAAGGGACAGGGCGTTCACCCCTCCACTTT
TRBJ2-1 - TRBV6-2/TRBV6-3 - CASSAHNEQFF TGTGCCAGCAGTGCGCACAATGAGCAGTTCTTC
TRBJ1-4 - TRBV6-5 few CASSYWGDNGKLFF TGTGCCAGCAGTTACTGGGGCGACAACGGAAAACTGTTTTTT
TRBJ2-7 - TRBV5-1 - CASSQRTGSVEQYF TGCGCCAGCAGCCAGAGAACGGGGTCAGTCGAGCAGTACTTC
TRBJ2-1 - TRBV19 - CASSTPGPRRVNEQFF TGTGCCAGTAGTACCCCGGGGCCCCGGAGGGTCAATGAGCAGTTCTTC
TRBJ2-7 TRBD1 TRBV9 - CASSLQGTASYEQYF TGTGCCAGCAGCCTCCAGGGGACAGCCTCCTACGAGCAGTACTTC
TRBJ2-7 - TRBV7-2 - CASSSSTSYEQYF TGTGCCAGCAGCTCCTCAACCTCCTACGAGCAGTACTTC
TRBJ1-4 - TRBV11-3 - CASSSRGNEKLFF TGTGCCAGCAGCTCCAGGGGAAATGAAAAACTGTTTTTT
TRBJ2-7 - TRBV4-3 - CASSQGVAFTYEQYF TGCGCCAGCAGCCAAGGTGTCGCATTTACCTACGAGCAGTACTTC
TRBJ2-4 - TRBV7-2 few CASSGGQENIQYF TGTGCCAGCAGCGGGGGGCAGGAAAACATTCAGTACTTC
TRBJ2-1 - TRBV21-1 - CASSKYRGALYNEQFF TGTGCCAGCAGCAAATATCGCGGGGCATTGTACAATGAGCAGTTCTTC
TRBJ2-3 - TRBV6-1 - CASRQTSTTDTQYF TGTGCCAGCAGGCAGACAAGTACAACAGATACGCAGTATTTT
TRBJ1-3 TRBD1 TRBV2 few CASKTGMFGNTIYF TGTGCCAGCAAGACAGGGATGTTCGGAAACACCATATATTTT
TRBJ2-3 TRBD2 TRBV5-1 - CASSSRLAGTDTQYF TGCGCCAGCAGCTCCCGACTAGCGGGGACAGATACGCAGTATTTT
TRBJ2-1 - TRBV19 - CASSIEVSPYNEQFF TGTGCCAGTAGTATAGAAGTTAGCCCCTACAATGAGCAGTTCTTC
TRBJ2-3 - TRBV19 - CASTTGRGISDTQYF TGTGCCAGTACCACGGGACGGGGGATCTCAGATACGCAGTATTTT
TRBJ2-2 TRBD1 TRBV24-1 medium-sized CATSDMETGDTGELFF TGTGCCACCAGTGATATGGAGACAGGGGACACCGGGGAGCTGTTTTTT
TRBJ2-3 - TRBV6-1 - CASSGISEAAPSTDTQYF TGTGCCAGCAGTGGCATCTCGGAGGCCGCTCCTAGCACAGATACGCAGTATTTT
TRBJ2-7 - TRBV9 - CASSVSDQKNWGQYF TGTGCCAGCAGCGTTTCGGACCAGAAGAATTGGGGGCAGTACTTC
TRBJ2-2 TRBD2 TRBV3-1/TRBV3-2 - CASSQPTSGGSTGELFF TGTGCCAGCAGCCAACCGACTAGCGGGGGGAGCACCGGGGAGCTGTTTTTT
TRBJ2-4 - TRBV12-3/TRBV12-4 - CASRGTAENIQYF TGTGCCAGCAGGGGGACGGCCGAAAACATTCAGTACTTC
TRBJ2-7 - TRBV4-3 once CASSQDLSRVYEQYF TGCGCCAGCAGCCAAGACCTTAGTAGGGTCTACGAGCAGTACTTC
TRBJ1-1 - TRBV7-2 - CASSLGIGGEAFF TGTGCCAGCAGCTTAGGGATCGGTGGGGAAGCTTTCTTT
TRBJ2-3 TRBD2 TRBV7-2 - CASTSVGTGGTDTQYF TGTGCCAGCACCTCCGTGGGGACGGGAGGAACAGATACGCAGTATTTT
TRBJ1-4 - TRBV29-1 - CSVGRVQEKLFF TGCAGCGTTGGGAGGGTACAGGAAAAACTGTTTTTT
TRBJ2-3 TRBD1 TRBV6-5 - CASRPTGVNTQYF TGTGCCAGCAGACCCACAGGGGTAAATACGCAGTATTTT
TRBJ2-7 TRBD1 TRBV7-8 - CASSFGQGNEQYF TGTGCCAGCAGCTTTGGACAGGGCAACGAGCAGTACTTC
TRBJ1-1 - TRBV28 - CASRGDIWTEAFF TGTGCCAGCAGGGGGGACATTTGGACTGAAGCTTTCTTT
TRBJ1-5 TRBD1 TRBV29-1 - CSVGDRNNQPQHF TGCAGCGTGGGGGACAGGAACAATCAGCCCCAGCATTTT
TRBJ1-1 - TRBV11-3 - CASSFSTVGSDTEAFF TGTGCCAGCAGCTTTAGTACGGTCGGTTCGGACACTGAAGCTTTCTTT
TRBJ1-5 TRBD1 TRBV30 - CAWSAPGGDQPQHF TGTGCCTGGAGTGCCCCAGGGGGGGATCAGCCCCAGCATTTT
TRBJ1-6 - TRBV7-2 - CASTLSGGPGSPLHF TGTGCCAGCACCCTGTCGGGGGGGCCAGGTTCACCCCTCCACTTT
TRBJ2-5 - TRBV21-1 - CANSKCGVEAQETQYF TGTGCCAACAGCAAATGCGGCGTGGAGGCCCAAGAGACCCAGTACTTC
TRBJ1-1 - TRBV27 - CASSLLRGTEAFF TGTGCCAGCAGTTTATTGAGGGGCACTGAAGCTTTCTTT
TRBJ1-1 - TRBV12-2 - CASRLAPSGMNTEAFF TGTGCAAGTCGCTTAGCGCCATCGGGTATGAACACTGAAGCTTTCTTT
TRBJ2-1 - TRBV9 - CASSVGGSYNEQFF TGTGCCAGCAGCGTAGGGGGATCCTACAATGAGCAGTTCTTC
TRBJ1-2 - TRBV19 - CASSMIGADGYTF TGTGCCAGTAGTATGATCGGCGCTGACGGCTACACCTTC
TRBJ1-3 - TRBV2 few CASSQSNQGNTIYF TGTGCCAGCAGTCAATCTAATCAAGGAAACACCATATATTTT
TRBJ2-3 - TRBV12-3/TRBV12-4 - CASSFGGTDTQYF TGTGCCAGCAGTTTTGGGGGAACAGATACGCAGTATTTT
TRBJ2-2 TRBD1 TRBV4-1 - CASSLTGAGELFF TGCGCCAGCAGTCTTACAGGGGCCGGGGAGCTGTTTTTT
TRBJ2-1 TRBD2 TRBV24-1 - CATSDWRGTHEQFF TGTGCCACCAGTGATTGGCGGGGGACCCATGAGCAGTTCTTC
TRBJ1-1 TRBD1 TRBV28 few CASIKQGADTEAFF TGTGCCAGCATCAAGCAGGGGGCAGACACTGAAGCTTTCTTT
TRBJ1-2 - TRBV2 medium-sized CASSPRTGPDGYTF TGTGCCAGCAGTCCACGGACGGGACCGGATGGCTACACCTTC
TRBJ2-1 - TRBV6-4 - CASSRRADNEQFF TGTGCCAGCAGTAGGCGGGCCGACAATGAGCAGTTCTTC
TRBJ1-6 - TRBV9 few CASSVGVHNSPLHF TGTGCCAGCAGCGTAGGCGTGCATAATTCACCCCTCCACTTT
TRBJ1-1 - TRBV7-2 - CASSLRVMNTEAFF TGTGCCAGCAGCCTACGGGTGATGAACACTGAAGCTTTCTTT
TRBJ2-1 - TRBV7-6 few CASSSDSFGNEQFF TGTGCCAGCAGCTCGGACAGTTTCGGCAATGAGCAGTTCTTC
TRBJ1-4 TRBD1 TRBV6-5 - CASSYRQGGEKLFF TGTGCCAGCAGTTACCGTCAGGGGGGTGAAAAACTGTTTTTT
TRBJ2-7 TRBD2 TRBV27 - CASSFLTSGGRNYEQYF TGTGCCAGCAGTTTCCTGACTAGCGGGGGCCGAAATTACGAGCAGTACTTC